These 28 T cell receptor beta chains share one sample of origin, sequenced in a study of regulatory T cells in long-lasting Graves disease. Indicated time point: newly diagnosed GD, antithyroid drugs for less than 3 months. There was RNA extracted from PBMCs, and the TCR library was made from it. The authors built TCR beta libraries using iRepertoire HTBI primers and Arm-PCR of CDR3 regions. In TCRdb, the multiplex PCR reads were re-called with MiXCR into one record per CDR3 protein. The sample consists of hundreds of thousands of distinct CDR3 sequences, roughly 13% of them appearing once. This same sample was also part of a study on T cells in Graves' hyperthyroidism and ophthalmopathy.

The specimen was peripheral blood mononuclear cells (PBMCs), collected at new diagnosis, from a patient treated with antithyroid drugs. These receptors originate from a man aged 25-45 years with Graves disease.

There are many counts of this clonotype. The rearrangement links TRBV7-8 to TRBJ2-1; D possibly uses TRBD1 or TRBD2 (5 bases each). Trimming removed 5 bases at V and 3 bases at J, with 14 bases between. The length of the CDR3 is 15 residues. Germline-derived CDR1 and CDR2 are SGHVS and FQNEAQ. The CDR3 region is CASSLDEGFYNEQFF. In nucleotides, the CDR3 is TGTGCCAGCAGCCTGGACGAGGGGTTCTACAATGAGCAGTTCTTC.

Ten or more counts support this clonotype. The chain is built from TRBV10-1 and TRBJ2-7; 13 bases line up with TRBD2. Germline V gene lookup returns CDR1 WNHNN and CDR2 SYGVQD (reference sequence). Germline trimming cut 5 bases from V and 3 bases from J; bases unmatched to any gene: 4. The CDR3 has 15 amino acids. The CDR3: CASSPGTSGDYEQYF. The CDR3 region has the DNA TGCGCCAGCAGTCCAGGGACTAGCGGGGACTACGAGCAGTACTTC.

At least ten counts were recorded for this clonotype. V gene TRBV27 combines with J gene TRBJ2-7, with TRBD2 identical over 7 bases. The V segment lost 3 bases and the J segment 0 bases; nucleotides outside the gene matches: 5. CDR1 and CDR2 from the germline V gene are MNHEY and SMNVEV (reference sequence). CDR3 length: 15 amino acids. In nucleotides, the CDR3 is TGTGCCAGCAGTTTGCGGGGGACGAGCTCCTACGAGCAGTACTTC. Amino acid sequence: CASSLRGTSSYEQYF.

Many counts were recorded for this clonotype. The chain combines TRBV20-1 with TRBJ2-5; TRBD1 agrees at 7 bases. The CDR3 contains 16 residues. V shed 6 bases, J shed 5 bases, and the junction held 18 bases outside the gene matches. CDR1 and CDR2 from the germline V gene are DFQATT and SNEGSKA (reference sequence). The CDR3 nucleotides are TGCAGTGCCGCGCCTCTACAGGGGATGGGGCAGGAGACCCAGTACTTC. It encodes CSAAPLQGMGQETQYF.

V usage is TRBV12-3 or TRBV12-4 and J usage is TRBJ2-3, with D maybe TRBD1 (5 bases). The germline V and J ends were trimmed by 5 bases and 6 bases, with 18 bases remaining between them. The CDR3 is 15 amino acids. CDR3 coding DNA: TGTGCCAGCAGTCTAGGGGAAGCCGGAGCGGATACGCAGTATTTT. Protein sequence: CASSLGEAGADTQYF.

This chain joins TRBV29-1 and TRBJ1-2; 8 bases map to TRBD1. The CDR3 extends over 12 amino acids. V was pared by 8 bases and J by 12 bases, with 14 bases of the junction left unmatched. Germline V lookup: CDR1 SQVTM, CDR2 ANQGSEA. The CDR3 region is CSTNEAGGVNTF. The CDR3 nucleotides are TGCAGCACTAACGAGGCAGGGGGCGTTAACACCTTC.

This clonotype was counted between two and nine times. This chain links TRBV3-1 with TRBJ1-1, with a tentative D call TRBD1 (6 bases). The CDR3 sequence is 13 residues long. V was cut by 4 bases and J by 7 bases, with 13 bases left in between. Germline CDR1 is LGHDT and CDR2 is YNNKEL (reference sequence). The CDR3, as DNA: TGTGCCAGCAGCCGGAGTTGGGGGCATGAAGCTTTCTTT. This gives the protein CASSRSWGHEAFF. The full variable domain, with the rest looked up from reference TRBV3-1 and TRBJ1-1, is DTAVSQTPKYLVTQMGNDKSIKCEQNLGHDTMYWYKQDSKKFLKIMFSYNNKELIINETVPNRFSPKSPDKAHLNLHINSLELGDSAVYFCASSRSWGHEAFFGQGTRLTVV.

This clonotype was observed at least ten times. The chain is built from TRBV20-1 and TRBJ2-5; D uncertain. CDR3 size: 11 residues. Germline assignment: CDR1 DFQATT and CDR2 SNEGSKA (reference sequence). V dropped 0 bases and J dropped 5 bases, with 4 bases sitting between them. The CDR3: CSARDWETQYF. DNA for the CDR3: TGCAGTGCTAGAGATTGGGAGACCCAGTACTTC.

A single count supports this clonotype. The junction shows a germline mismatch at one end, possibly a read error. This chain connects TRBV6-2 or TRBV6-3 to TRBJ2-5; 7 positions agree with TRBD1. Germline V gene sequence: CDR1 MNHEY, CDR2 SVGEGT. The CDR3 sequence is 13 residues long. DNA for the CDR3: TGTACCAGCAGCTACAGGGGAAAAGAGACCCAGTACTTC. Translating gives CTSSYRGKETQYF.

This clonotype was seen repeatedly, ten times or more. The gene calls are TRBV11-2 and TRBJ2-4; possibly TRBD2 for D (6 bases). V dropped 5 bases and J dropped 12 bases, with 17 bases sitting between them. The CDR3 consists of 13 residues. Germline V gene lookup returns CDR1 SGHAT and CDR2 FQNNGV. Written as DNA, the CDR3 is TGTGCCAGCAGCCAGGGTGGGAGGTTAGGTCAGTACTTC. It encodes CASSQGGRLGQYF.

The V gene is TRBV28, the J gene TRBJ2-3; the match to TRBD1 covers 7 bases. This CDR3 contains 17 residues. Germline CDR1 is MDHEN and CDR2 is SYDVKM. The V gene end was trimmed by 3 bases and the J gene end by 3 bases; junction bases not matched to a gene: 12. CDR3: CASSFWFRDSETDTQYF. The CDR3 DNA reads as TGTGCCAGCAGTTTCTGGTTTAGGGACAGTGAAACAGATACGCAGTATTTT.

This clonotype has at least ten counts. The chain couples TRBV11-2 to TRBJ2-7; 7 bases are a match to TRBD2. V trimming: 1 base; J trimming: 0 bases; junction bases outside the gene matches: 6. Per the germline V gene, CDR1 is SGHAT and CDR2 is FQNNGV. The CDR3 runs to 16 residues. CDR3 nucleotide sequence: TGTGCCAGCAGCTTAGCTACCAGCGGGACCTCCTACGAGCAGTACTTC. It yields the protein CASSLATSGTSYEQYF.

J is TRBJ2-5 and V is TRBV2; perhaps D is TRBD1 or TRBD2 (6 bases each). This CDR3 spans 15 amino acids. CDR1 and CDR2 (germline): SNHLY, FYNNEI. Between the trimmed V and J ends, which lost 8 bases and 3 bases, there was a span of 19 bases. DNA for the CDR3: TGTGCCAGCGCCGGCGAGGGGGGCGGGGAAGAGACCCAGTACTTC. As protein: CASAGEGGGEETQYF.

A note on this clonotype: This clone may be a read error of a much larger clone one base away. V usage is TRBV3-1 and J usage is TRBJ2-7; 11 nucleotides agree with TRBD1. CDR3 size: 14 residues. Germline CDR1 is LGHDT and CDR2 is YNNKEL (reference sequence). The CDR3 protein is CVSSHGTGGYEQYF. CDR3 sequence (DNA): TGTGTCAGCAGCCACGGGACAGGGGGCTACGAGCAGTACTTC.

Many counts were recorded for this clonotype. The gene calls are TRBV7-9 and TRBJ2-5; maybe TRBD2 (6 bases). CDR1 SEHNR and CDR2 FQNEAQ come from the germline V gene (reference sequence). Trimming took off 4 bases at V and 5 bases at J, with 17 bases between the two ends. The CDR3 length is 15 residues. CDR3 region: CASSSSRTRGETQYF. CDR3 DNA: TGTGCCAGCAGCTCATCGCGGACTCGGGGGGAGACCCAGTACTTC.

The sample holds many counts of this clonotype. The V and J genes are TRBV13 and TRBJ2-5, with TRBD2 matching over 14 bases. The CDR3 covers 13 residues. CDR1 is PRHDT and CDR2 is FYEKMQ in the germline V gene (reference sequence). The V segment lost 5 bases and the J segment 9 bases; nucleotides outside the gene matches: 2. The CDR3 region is CASSPGLAGAQYF. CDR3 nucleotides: TGTGCCAGCAGCCCGGGACTAGCGGGGGCCCAGTACTTC. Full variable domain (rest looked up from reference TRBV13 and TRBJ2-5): AAGVIQSPRHLIKEKRETATLKCYPIPRHDTVYWYQQGPGQDPQFLISFYEKMQSDKGSIPDRFSAQQFSDYHSELNMSSLELGDSALYFCASSPGLAGAQYFGPGTRLLVL.

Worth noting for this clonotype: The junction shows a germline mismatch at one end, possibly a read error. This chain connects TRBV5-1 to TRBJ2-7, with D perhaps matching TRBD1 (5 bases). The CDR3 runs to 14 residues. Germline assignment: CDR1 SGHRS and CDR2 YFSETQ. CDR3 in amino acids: CASSLVPGSSEQYF. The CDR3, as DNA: TGCGCCAGCAGCTTGGTGCCAGGGTCCTCCGAGCAGTACTTC. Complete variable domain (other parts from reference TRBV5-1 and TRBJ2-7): KAGVTQTPRYLIKTRGQQVTLSCSPISGHRSVSWYQQTPGQGLQFLFEYFSETQRNKGNFPGRFSGRQFSNSRSEMNVSTLELGDSALYLCASSLVPGSSEQYFGPGTRLTVT.

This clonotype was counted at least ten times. The CDR3 sequence is CASSQVGAGVRFEQFF. The CDR3 bases are TGCGCCAGCAGCCAAGTAGGGGCGGGAGTACGGTTTGAGCAGTTCTTC. J is TRBJ2-1 and V is TRBV4-1, with 7 bases matching TRBD2. The junction had 12 bases not matched to a gene; V was cut back by 1 base and J by 9 bases. Germline CDR1 MGHRA, CDR2 YSYEKL. The CDR3 has 16 amino acids.

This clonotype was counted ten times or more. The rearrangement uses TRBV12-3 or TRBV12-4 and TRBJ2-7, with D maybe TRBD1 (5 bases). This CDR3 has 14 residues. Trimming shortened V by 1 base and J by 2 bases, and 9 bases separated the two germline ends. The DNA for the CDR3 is TGTGCCAGCAGTTTAGTACAGGAAACCTACGAGCAGTACTTC. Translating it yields CASSLVQETYEQYF.

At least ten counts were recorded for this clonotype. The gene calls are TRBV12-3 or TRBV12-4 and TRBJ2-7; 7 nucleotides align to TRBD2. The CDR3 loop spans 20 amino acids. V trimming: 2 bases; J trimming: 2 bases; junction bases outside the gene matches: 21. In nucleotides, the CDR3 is TGTGCCAGCAGTTTAATTAGAGGCTCGGGGGGTCGGGCCTTCCCCTACGAGCAGTACTTC. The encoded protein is CASSLIRGSGGRAFPYEQYF.

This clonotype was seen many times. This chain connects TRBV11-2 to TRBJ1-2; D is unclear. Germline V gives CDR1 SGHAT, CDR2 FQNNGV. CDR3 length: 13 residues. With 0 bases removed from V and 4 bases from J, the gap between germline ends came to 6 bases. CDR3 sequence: CASSLDLAYGYTF. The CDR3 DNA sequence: TGTGCCAGCAGCTTAGATCTGGCCTATGGCTACACCTTC. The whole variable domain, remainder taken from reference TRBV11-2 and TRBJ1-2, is EAGVAQSPRYKIIEKRQSVAFWCNPISGHATLYWYQQILGQGPKLLIQFQNNGVVDDSQLPKDRFSAERLKGVDSTLKIQPAKLEDSAVYLCASSLDLAYGYTFGSGTRLTVV.

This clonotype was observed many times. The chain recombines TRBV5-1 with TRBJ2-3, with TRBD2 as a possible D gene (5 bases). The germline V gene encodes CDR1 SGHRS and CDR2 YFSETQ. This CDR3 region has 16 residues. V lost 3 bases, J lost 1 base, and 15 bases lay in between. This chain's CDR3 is CASSSQVGVGTDTQYF. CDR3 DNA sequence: TGCGCCAGCAGCTCCCAGGTCGGGGTGGGCACAGATACGCAGTATTTT.

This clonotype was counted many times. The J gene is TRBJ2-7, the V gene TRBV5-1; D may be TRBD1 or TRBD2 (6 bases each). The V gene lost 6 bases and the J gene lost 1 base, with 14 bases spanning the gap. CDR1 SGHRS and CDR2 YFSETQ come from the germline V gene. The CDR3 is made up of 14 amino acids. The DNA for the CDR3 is TGCGCCAGCAACCCCGGGGGCGGATCCTACGAGCAGTACTTC. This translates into CASNPGGGSYEQYF.

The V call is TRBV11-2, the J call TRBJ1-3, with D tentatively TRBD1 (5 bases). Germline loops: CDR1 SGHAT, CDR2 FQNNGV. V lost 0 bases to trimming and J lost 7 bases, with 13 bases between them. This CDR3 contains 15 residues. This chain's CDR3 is CASSLDRHRSNTIYF. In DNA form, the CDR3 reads TGTGCCAGCAGCTTAGATCGCCACAGGAGCAACACCATATATTTT.

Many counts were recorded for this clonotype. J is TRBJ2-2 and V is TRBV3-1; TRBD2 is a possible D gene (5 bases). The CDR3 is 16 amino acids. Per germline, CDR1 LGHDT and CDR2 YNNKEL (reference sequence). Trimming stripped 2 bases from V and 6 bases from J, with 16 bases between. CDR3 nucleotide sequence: TGTGCCAGCAGCCAAAGCCAAGCGGCCGTCGCCGGGGAGCTGTTTTTT. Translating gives CASSQSQAAVAGELFF.

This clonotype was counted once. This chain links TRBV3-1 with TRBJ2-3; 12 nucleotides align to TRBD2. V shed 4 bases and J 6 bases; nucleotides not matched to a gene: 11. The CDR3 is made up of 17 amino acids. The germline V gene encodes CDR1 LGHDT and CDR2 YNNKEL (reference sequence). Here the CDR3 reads CASSRILAGGPTDTQYF. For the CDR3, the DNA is TGTGCCAGCAGCCGGATCCTAGCGGGAGGGCCAACGGATACGCAGTATTTT.

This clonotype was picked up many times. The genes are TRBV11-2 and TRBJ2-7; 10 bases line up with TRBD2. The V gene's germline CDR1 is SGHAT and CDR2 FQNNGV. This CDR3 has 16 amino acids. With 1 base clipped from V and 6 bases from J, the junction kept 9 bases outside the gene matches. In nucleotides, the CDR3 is TGTGCCAGCAGCTTAGGGAATCTAGCGGGAGCAGGCGAGCAGTACTTC. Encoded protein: CASSLGNLAGAGEQYF.

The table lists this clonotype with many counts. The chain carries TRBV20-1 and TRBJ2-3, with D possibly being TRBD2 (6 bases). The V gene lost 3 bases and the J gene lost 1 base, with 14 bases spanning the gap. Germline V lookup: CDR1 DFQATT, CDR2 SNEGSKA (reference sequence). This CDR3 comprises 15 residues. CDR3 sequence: CSASSGEKGTDTQYF. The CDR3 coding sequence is TGCAGTGCTAGTTCGGGGGAGAAGGGCACAGATACGCAGTATTTT.